This T cell receptor beta chain was observed in a study of cytomegalovirus exposure and HLA in healthy donors. Use of 60 Vbeta and 13 Jbeta primers characterized the PCR. Repertoires were generated with immunoSEQ multiplex PCR, while TCRdb's copy carries only in-frame clones and drops some. The sample lists about 84,000 clones, just under 90% occurring once. Broader study findings: Reportedly, diagnosis of cytomegalovirus status by the classifier showed high specificity and sensitivity.

On this clone: The antigen is undetermined.

As for the donors, each was a healthy bone marrow donor. Nominally healthy donors were sampled, though unrecorded immune exposures were likely. The CDR3 totals 13 residues. V gave up 8 bases and J gave up 1 base, with 11 bases separating them. Looked up from germline, CDR1 is MNHEY and CDR2 is SVGAGI. Sequenced input: PBMCs. The chain has TRBV6-5 and TRBJ1-1; D not resolved. This sequence was found in a man younger than 35 in good health and CMV-seronegative. The CDR3 is CASRSRPNTEAFF. DNA for the CDR3: TGTGCCAGCCGGAGCCGACCGAACACTGAAGCTTTCTTT.